Below are 20 T cell receptor beta chains sequenced from a single sample in a study of cytomegalovirus exposure and HLA in healthy donors. The PCR employed 60 Vbeta primers together with 13 Jbeta primers. Measured with immunoSEQ multiplex PCR; TCRdb has only the in-frame clones, and not every one. Of approximately 160,000 clones listed, around 68% were seen once; the top ten hold less than 3.5%. Sequenced material: PBMCs. The receptors were gathered from a woman between 35 and 50 years old in good health and CMV-seropositive.

V gene TRBV4-3 combines with J gene TRBJ1-1; TRBD1 matches 9 bases. V dropped 1 base and J dropped 7; count of bases not matched to a gene: 10. CDR1 LGHNA and CDR2 YSLEER come from the germline V gene. The CDR3 runs 16 residues. The CDR3, as DNA: TGCGCCAGCAGCCAAGGCCGGGACAGGGCAGATGGTGAAGCTTTCTTT. This sequence encodes CASSQGRDRADGEAFF.

This CDR3 reads CASSLFTGTNEKLFF. DNA of the CDR3: TGTGCCAGCAGCTTATTTACAGGGACTAATGAAAAACTGTTTTTT. The rearrangement joins TRBV7-2 to TRBJ1-4, with D possibly TRBD1 on 6 matching bases. Trimming cost V 2 bases and J 2 bases, with 9 bases left between them. Germline V gives CDR1 SGHTA, CDR2 FQGNSA. The CDR3 covers 15 residues.

The chain uses TRBV4-1 and TRBJ2-1; 8 bases line up with TRBD2. This CDR3 is built from 17 residues. Unmatched junction bases numbered 10, after V lost 1 base and J lost 5 bases. CDR1 MGHRA and CDR2 YSYEKL come from the germline V gene. Written as DNA, the CDR3 is TGCGCCAGCAGCCAAGTGACTAGCGCGACCCCCGACAATGAGCAGTTCTTC. Protein sequence: CASSQVTSATPDNEQFF.

The sample holds a few counts of this clone. The DNA of the CDR3 is TGTGCCAGTAGTATAGTGGGGGCTGGCTACGAGCAGTACTTC. It encodes CASSIVGAGYEQYF. J is TRBJ2-7 and V is TRBV19; a possible D gene is TRBD1 (6 bases). Looked up from germline, CDR1 is LNHDA and CDR2 is SQIVND (reference sequence). Trimming cost V 1 base and J 3 bases, with 10 bases left between them. The CDR3 totals 14 residues.

The chain joins TRBV7-2 to TRBJ2-3; the match to TRBD2 covers 10 bases. In germline, CDR1 is SGHTA, CDR2 FQGNSA. This CDR3 region has 16 residues. The junction had 10 bases not matched to a gene; V was cut back by 5 bases and J by 5 bases. As DNA, the CDR3 is TGTGCCAGCAGCCTCCAAGTAGCGGGGGGCAGAGATACGCAGTATTTT. Translated, it gives CASSLQVAGGRDTQYF.

This chain joins TRBV7-6 and TRBJ1-1; D remains ambiguous. Germline-derived CDR1 and CDR2 are SGHVS and FNYEAQ. The CDR3 loop spans 13 amino acids. Trimming removed 3 bases from V and 1 base from J, with 6 bases in between. The CDR3 DNA reads as TGTGCCAGCAGCTTCGAGCCGAACACTGAAGCTTTCTTT. Translating gives CASSFEPNTEAFF.

V gene TRBV6-1 combines with J gene TRBJ1-1, with unresolved D. V was cut by 6 bases and J by 6 bases, with 8 bases left in between. In germline, CDR1 is MNHNS, CDR2 SASEGT. There are 11 residues in the CDR3. CDR3 region: CASSPVSEAFF. The CDR3 DNA follows: TGTGCCAGCAGCCCAGTCTCTGAAGCTTTCTTT.

The chain is built from TRBV2 and TRBJ2-7; maybe TRBD1 (6 bases). Germline V CDR1 and CDR2: SNHLY, FYNNEI. V lost 4 bases and J 2 bases, leaving 15 bases between the germline ends. This CDR3 is built from 15 residues. The CDR3 bases are TGTGCCAGCAGTGTGTTACAGGGTCCCACCTACGAGCAGTACTTC. Amino acid sequence: CASSVLQGPTYEQYF. Using reference TRBV2 and TRBJ2-7 for the parts outside the CDR3, the full variable domain is EPEVTQTPSHQVTQMGQEVILRCVPISNHLYFYWYRQILGQKVEFLVSFYNNEISEKSEIFDDQFSVERPDGSNFTLKIRSTKLEDSAMYFCASSVLQGPTYEQYFGPGTRLTVT.

This chain connects TRBV18 to TRBJ2-2, with a possible D match to TRBD2 (5 bases). The V gene lost 3 bases and the J gene lost 10 bases, with 18 bases spanning the gap. The CDR3 contains 15 residues. Germline CDR1 KGHSH, CDR2 LQKENI. The CDR3, as DNA: TGTGCCAGCTCACCCGGACTGGGAGAGAGGGAGGAGCTGTTTTTT. The encoded protein is CASSPGLGEREELFF.

V and J are TRBV19 and TRBJ1-2; possible D gene TRBD1, 5 bases. Per germline, CDR1 LNHDA and CDR2 SQIVND (reference sequence). V was shortened by 6 bases and J by 0 bases, with 11 bases between the two germline ends. The CDR3 is 14 amino acids. This CDR3 reads CASSRVETNYGYTF. CDR3 DNA sequence: TGTGCCAGTAGCAGGGTGGAGACTAACTATGGCTACACCTTC.

The gene calls are TRBV19 and TRBJ2-1, with D perhaps TRBD2 (6 bases). V was pared by 10 bases and J by 3 bases, with 16 bases between. Germline assignment: CDR1 LNHDA and CDR2 SQIVND (reference sequence). This CDR3 is built from 14 residues. DNA of the CDR3: TGTGCCACTGAAATGGGGGGAAACTACAATGAGCAGTTCTTC. Protein sequence: CATEMGGNYNEQFF.

This chain links TRBV29-1 with TRBJ2-2; no clear D gene. CDR1 SQVTM and CDR2 ANQGSEA come from the germline V gene. Between the trimmed V and J ends, which lost 6 bases and 0 bases, there was a span of 11 bases. The CDR3 is 14 residues long. The CDR3 DNA is TGCAGCGTGCGCCTGTCTTCGAACACCGGGGAGCTGTTTTTT. Amino acids: CSVRLSSNTGELFF.

The genes are TRBV7-9 and TRBJ1-4, with D maybe TRBD1 (5 bases). There are 16 residues in the CDR3. CDR1 is SEHNR, CDR2 FQNEAQ, per germline (reference sequence). Trimming removed 5 bases at V and 6 bases at J, with 19 bases between. As DNA, the CDR3 is TGTGCCAGCAGCCCAGCAGGGTTAGGCTTGTATGAAAAACTGTTTTTT. This encodes CASSPAGLGLYEKLFF.

The J gene is TRBJ2-2, the V gene TRBV9; D possibly corresponds to TRBD1 (6 bases). The V and J ends lost 0 bases and 3 bases respectively, with 12 bases between them. Germline CDR1 and CDR2: SGDLS and YYNGEE. This CDR3 spans 16 amino acids. CDR3 region: CASSVEGEGDTGELFF. For the CDR3, the DNA is TGTGCCAGCAGCGTAGAGGGTGAGGGGGACACCGGGGAGCTGTTTTTT.

This chain joins TRBV18 and TRBJ1-4; D is perhaps TRBD1 (6 bases). CDR3 size: 15 residues. Germline V gene lookup returns CDR1 KGHSH and CDR2 LQKENI. Deletions cut 3 bases from V and 7 bases from J, with 15 bases between. The CDR3 reads CASSPSVDSGEKLFF. The CDR3 nucleotides are TGTGCCAGCTCACCCTCGGTGGACAGTGGTGAAAAACTGTTTTTT.

The chain carries TRBV6-1 and TRBJ1-3; the D is unclear. The CDR3 has 15 amino acids. The germline CDR1 and CDR2 sequences are MNHNS and SASEGT. V was clipped by 8 bases and J by 2 bases, with 16 bases between them. The CDR3 DNA sequence: TGTGCCAGCCTTAGAGGCTGGGAGACTGGAAACACCATATATTTT. Protein: CASLRGWETGNTIYF.

CDR3 region: CASTTLAHEQFF. The CDR3 nucleotides read TGTGCCAGCACCACACTAGCGCATGAGCAGTTCTTC. The rearrangement uses TRBV6-6 and TRBJ2-1; TRBD2 agrees at 7 bases. The CDR3 loop spans 12 amino acids. J gave up 8 bases and V 7 bases, and 5 bases lay outside the gene matches. Germline V lookup: CDR1 MNHNY, CDR2 SVGAGI (reference sequence).

The chain combines TRBV7-2 with TRBJ2-3; D may be TRBD2 (5 bases). The V and J ends lost 9 bases and 6 bases respectively, with 22 bases between them. Germline V gene lookup returns CDR1 SGHTA and CDR2 FQGNSA. This CDR3 spans 15 amino acids. In DNA, the CDR3 is TGTGCCAGTCGGGGTCGACTGGGGAATGTCGATACGCAGTATTTT. Protein: CASRGRLGNVDTQYF. The whole variable domain, remainder taken from reference TRBV7-2 and TRBJ2-3, is GAGVSQSPSNKVTEKGKDVELRCDPISGHTALYWYRQSLGQGLEFLIYFQGNSAPDKSGLPSDRFSAERTGGSVSTLTIQRTQQEDSAVYLCASRGRLGNVDTQYFGPGTRLTVL.

This clone was detected a few times. The chain carries TRBV15 and TRBJ2-7; TRBD1 matches at 7 bases. After removal of 3 bases from V and 1 base from J, the junction contained 6 bases not matched to a gene. Germline CDR1 is LNHNV and CDR2 is YYDKDF (reference sequence). CDR3 length: 15 residues. The CDR3 DNA sequence: TGTGCCACCAGCAGGTTACAGGGGATATCCTACGAGCAGTACTTC. It translates to CATSRLQGISYEQYF.

The gene calls are TRBV23-1 and TRBJ1-4; tentatively, D is TRBD1 (5 bases). TRBV23-1 has ORF status, its function being uncertain. Trimming took off 7 bases at V and 6 bases at J, with 33 bases between the two ends. CDR3 length: 20 amino acids. CDR3 protein: CASILSTAKAGRSNYEKLFF. The CDR3 DNA is TGCGCCAGCATATTGTCCACAGCAAAGGCAGGGAGGAGTAATTATGAAAAACTGTTTTTT.